What follows are 21 T cell receptor beta chains derived from one specimen sequenced in a study of blood T cell repertoires in COVID-19. Assay: immunoSEQ multiplex PCR; the TCRdb copy retains only in-frame clones and omits some. The data hold about 19,000 clones, with roughly 86% observed a single time. Sequenced material: peripheral blood. These receptors were obtained from a human donor in a cohort sampled during active COVID-19.

V usage is TRBV9 and J usage is TRBJ2-3; TRBD2 matches at 7 bases. V lost 5 bases, J lost 2 bases, and 5 bases stayed unmatched. Germline V gene lookup returns CDR1 SGDLS and CDR2 YYNGEE. The CDR3 is 14 amino acids. The CDR3 loop reads CASSASGATDTQYF. The CDR3 DNA reads TGTGCCAGCAGTGCCAGCGGGGCCACAGATACGCAGTATTTT.

Only one count was recorded for this clone. The V and J genes are TRBV5-1 and TRBJ2-3, with a weak D call TRBD1 (6 bases). This CDR3 region has 15 residues. Trimming shortened V by 4 bases and J by 2 bases, and 14 bases separated the two germline ends. The germline CDR1 and CDR2 sequences are SGHRS and YFSETQ. CDR3 in amino acids: CASSQQGPNTDTQYF. CDR3 DNA: TGCGCCAGCAGCCAACAGGGACCTAACACAGATACGCAGTATTTT.

This clone was observed once. This chain uses TRBV6-5 with TRBJ2-5; D gene unclear. The V gene's germline CDR1 is MNHEY and CDR2 SVGAGI. There are 12 residues in the CDR3. V lost 2 bases and J 5 bases, leaving 6 bases between the germline ends. The CDR3: CASSYPTETQYF. The CDR3 DNA reads as TGTGCCAGCAGTTACCCAACTGAGACCCAGTACTTC.

The chain combines TRBV11-3 with TRBJ2-1, with 8 nucleotides matching TRBD1. Germline lookup yields CDR1 SGHNT and CDR2 YENEEA. The V segment lost 2 bases and the J segment 3 bases; nucleotides outside the gene matches: 15. The CDR3 consists of 19 residues. The CDR3 nucleotides read TGTGCCAGCAGCTTATCTTTTTGGCAGGGGGCTCACTGCTACAATGAGCAGTTCTTC. Translation: CASSLSFWQGAHCYNEQFF.

The V and J genes are TRBV6-5 and TRBJ2-1; TRBD2 agrees at 7 bases. Germline V CDR1 and CDR2: MNHEY, SVGAGI. The CDR3 runs 14 residues. Trimming took 0 bases from V and 5 from J; bases not matched to a gene: 1. The CDR3 sequence: CASSYSGGNNEQFF. CDR3 in DNA: TGTGCCAGCAGTTACTCGGGAGGGAACAATGAGCAGTTCTTC.

The gene calls are TRBV28 and TRBJ2-6; D call uncertain. The CDR3 has 16 residues. The V end was cut by 10 bases, the J end by 4 bases, with 20 bases between. Germline V gives CDR1 MDHEN, CDR2 SYDVKM. The CDR3 loop is CATSPLTGGGANVLTF. CDR3 nucleotides: TGTGCCACCTCTCCGCTCACGGGTGGCGGGGCCAACGTCCTGACTTTC.

The rearrangement joins TRBV9 to TRBJ2-2; D gene unclear. Deletions cut 0 bases from V and 5 bases from J, with 5 bases between. CDR1 SGDLS and CDR2 YYNGEE come from the germline V gene. This CDR3 region has 13 residues. The CDR3, as DNA: TGTGCCAGCAGCGTAGATATTACCGGGGAGCTGTTTTTT. Translated: CASSVDITGELFF.

V usage is TRBV28 and J usage is TRBJ2-2, with 7 bases aligning to TRBD2. The V segment lost 6 bases and the J segment 2 bases; nucleotides outside the gene matches: 6. The CDR3 is made up of 15 amino acids. Germline CDR1 MDHEN, CDR2 SYDVKM. For the CDR3, the DNA is TGTGCCAGCAGAAGAGGGAGGGGTAACACCGGGGAGCTGTTTTTT. Protein: CASRRGRGNTGELFF.

By proportion, this clone is medium-sized. CDR3 sequence (DNA): TGTGCCAGCACCTCCCGGGAGGGTTCACCCCTCCACTTT. Its translation: CASTSREGSPLHF. J is TRBJ1-6 and V is TRBV12-3 or TRBV12-4; D gene ambiguous. V dropped 7 bases and J dropped 9 bases, with 13 bases sitting between them. This CDR3 comprises 13 residues.

The rearrangement links TRBV5-1 to TRBJ1-3, with 7 positions matching TRBD1. Germline V CDR1 and CDR2: SGHRS, YFSETQ. The V segment lost 4 bases and the J segment 9 bases; nucleotides outside the gene matches: 10. The length of the CDR3 is 14 residues. The CDR3 here is CASSPTGTHGTIYF. CDR3 DNA: TGCGCCAGCAGCCCGACAGGGACTCATGGCACCATATATTTT.

The CDR3 region has the DNA TGTGCCAGCAGCTTGGATCGGGAGGGCCGAGCAGATACGCAGTATTTT. Its protein product is CASSLDREGRADTQYF. The V and J genes are TRBV5-4 and TRBJ2-3; 8 bases are shared with TRBD2. After removal of 0 bases from V and 4 bases from J, the junction contained 7 bases not matched to a gene. The CDR3 extends over 16 amino acids. CDR1 is SGHNT and CDR2 is YYREEE in the germline V gene (reference sequence).

The V and J genes are TRBV6-5 and TRBJ1-1; no definite D call. Germline values: CDR1 MNHEY, CDR2 SVGAGI. Trimming pared 4 bases from V and 3 bases from J, leaving 12 bases between. This CDR3 contains 14 residues. The CDR3 DNA sequence: TGTGCCAGCAGTTCCGATGGCACATACACTGAAGCTTTCTTT. This encodes CASSSDGTYTEAFF.

The V and J genes are TRBV10-3 and TRBJ2-7, with D tentatively TRBD1 (6 bases). CDR1 is ENHRY, CDR2 SYGVKD, per germline. The CDR3 length is 17 residues. Trimming removed 6 bases at V and 5 bases at J, with 26 bases between. CDR3 sequence (DNA): TGTGCCATCAGCGCCCCCGGGCAGGGGAAGGCCGGGGACGAGCAGTACTTC. It translates to CAISAPGQGKAGDEQYF.

This chain links TRBV7-8 with TRBJ2-1, with TRBD2 identical over 7 bases. The CDR3 extends over 14 amino acids. From germline, CDR1 is SGHVS and CDR2 FQNEAQ. J was trimmed by 10 bases and V by 4 bases; bases with no gene match: 10. The DNA of the CDR3 is TGTGCCAGCAGCTCCGGGACTTCGGGAGGAGAGCAGTTCTTC. Protein: CASSSGTSGGEQFF.

This chain uses TRBV29-1 with TRBJ2-3; possibly TRBD1 for D (5 bases). The length of the CDR3 is 13 residues. Germline CDR1 and CDR2: SQVTM and ANQGSEA. Trimming took off 3 bases at V and 3 bases at J, with 10 bases between the two ends. In DNA, the CDR3 is TGCAGCGTTGACCCCAGGGAAACAGATACGCAGTATTTT. Encoded protein: CSVDPRETDTQYF.

The rearrangement uses TRBV25-1 and TRBJ2-7; no clear D. Germline V CDR1 and CDR2: MGHDK, SYGVNS. Trimming removed 5 bases at V and 3 bases at J, with 8 bases between. The CDR3 runs to 12 residues. In DNA form, the CDR3 reads TGTGCCAGCAGTCCGACTCACTACGAGCAGTACTTC. Its translation is CASSPTHYEQYF.

The V and J genes are TRBV19 and TRBJ1-2, with TRBD1 identical over 12 bases. After removal of 2 bases from V and 3 bases from J, the junction contained 4 bases not matched to a gene. The CDR3 runs 16 residues. Germline lookup yields CDR1 LNHDA and CDR2 SQIVND (reference sequence). The CDR3: CASSIPGDRGHYGYTF. The CDR3 bases are TGTGCCAGTAGTATACCCGGGGACAGGGGGCACTATGGCTACACCTTC.

The genes are TRBV28 and TRBJ2-7; D possibly corresponds to TRBD2 (5 bases). The CDR3 has 12 residues. Between the trimmed V and J ends, which lost 6 bases and 7 bases, there was a span of 13 bases. Per the germline V gene, CDR1 is MDHEN and CDR2 is SYDVKM. CDR3 nucleotide sequence: TGTGCCAGCAGCGTCAGCCGACTAGAGCAGTACTTC. Translating gives CASSVSRLEQYF.

A few counts support this clone. The junction differs from germline at one of its ends, possibly a read error. The genes are TRBV7-9 and TRBJ2-1; TRBD2 agrees at 8 bases. Germline CDR1 reads SEHNR; CDR2 reads FQNEAQ (reference sequence). This CDR3 comprises 15 residues. The CDR3 DNA follows: TGTGCCAGCAGCTCGGGACTAGACTCCAACAATGAGCAGTTCTTC. This codes for CASSSGLDSNNEQFF.

The rearrangement links TRBV19 to TRBJ1-5, with D hard to call. The CDR3 is 18 amino acids. Germline V gene sequence: CDR1 LNHDA, CDR2 SQIVND (reference sequence). The V and J ends lost 1 base and 0 bases respectively, with 16 bases between them. CDR3 residues: CASSIVSSRFYSNQPQHF. For the CDR3, the DNA is TGTGCCAGTAGTATAGTTTCCTCCAGGTTCTATAGCAATCAGCCCCAGCATTTT.

This chain joins TRBV29-1 and TRBJ2-2; 7 bases map to TRBD2. The CDR3 has 14 amino acids. Germline values: CDR1 SQVTM, CDR2 ANQGSEA. With V trimmed by 7 bases and J by 1 base, 6 bases remained unmatched. The CDR3: CSGARGVNTGELFF. CDR3 sequence (DNA): TGCAGCGGTGCCCGGGGGGTGAACACCGGGGAGCTGTTTTTT.